This is a list of T cell receptor beta chains from one sample in a study of CD8+CD57+ T cells in acquired aplastic anemia. Using its own MiXCR run on the reads, TCRdb lists one record per CDR3 protein. The sample carries some 170,000 distinct CDR3 sequences, 35% to 55% recorded once. Material: sorted CD4+, CD8+, or CD8+CD57+ T cells (not recorded which) from PBMCs. The receptors shown here come from a human donor in good health. CDR3s include the opening cysteine and the closing phenylalanine or tryptophan. D genes are given only for firm matches. Clone size is shown for a subset of rows, as once, few, many or a class of expanded clone.

j_call,clone_size,d_call,cdr3_length,v_call,cdr3_aa,cdr3_nt
TRBJ2-1,-,-,13,TRBV5-4,CASRYDRNNEQFF,TGTGCCAGCAGGTATGACCGAAACAATGAGCAGTTCTTC
TRBJ2-7,many,-,16,TRBV11-1,CASSSLRVQNDYEQYF,TGTGCCAGCAGCTCCCTGCGGGTTCAAAACGACTACGAGCAGTACTTC
TRBJ2-5,-,-,15,TRBV30,CAWSGGTSVGETQYF,TGTGCCTGGAGTGGGGGGACCTCGGTGGGAGAGACCCAGTACTTC
TRBJ2-1,many,-,13,TRBV19,CASSPHFYNEQFF,TGTGCCAGTAGTCCTCATTTCTACAATGAGCAGTTCTTC
TRBJ1-1,-,-,14,TRBV29-1,CSVELGDRRPEAFF,TGCAGCGTTGAGTTGGGGGATCGGAGGCCTGAAGCTTTCTTT
TRBJ2-5,-,TRBD1,12,TRBV10-3,CAIRDREQTQYF,TGTGCCATCCGGGACAGGGAACAGACCCAGTACTTC
TRBJ1-4,many,TRBD1,15,TRBV9,CASSPQGTGSEKLFF,TGTGCCAGCAGCCCACAGGGGACTGGCAGCGAAAAACTGTTTTTT
TRBJ2-7,many,TRBD2,15,TRBV2,CASSIGGSRSYEQYF,TGTGCCAGCAGTATCGGGGGGAGTAGGTCCTACGAGCAGTACTTC
TRBJ2-7,many,-,14,TRBV12-3/TRBV12-4,CASSLPGTSYEQYF,TGTGCCAGCAGTTTACCTGGGACCTCCTACGAGCAGTACTTC
TRBJ2-5,many,-,15,TRBV7-9,CASSNHGGPSETQYF,TGTGCCAGCAGCAACCACGGGGGGCCCTCAGAGACCCAGTACTTC
TRBJ1-4,many,-,16,TRBV4-1,CASSQIGPAPNEKLFF,TGCGCCAGCAGCCAGATCGGACCGGCTCCTAATGAAAAACTGTTTTTT
TRBJ2-3,few,-,13,TRBV24-1,CATSDPAIDTQYF,TGTGCCACCAGTGACCCCGCCATAGATACGCAGTATTTT
TRBJ1-1,many,-,15,TRBV5-1,CASSLITGMNTEAFF,TGCGCCAGCAGCCTTATAACGGGGATGAACACTGAAGCTTTCTTT
TRBJ2-5,-,-,13,TRBV29-1,CSVVGTRYETQYF,TGCAGCGTGGTGGGAACTAGATACGAGACCCAGTACTTC
TRBJ2-7,-,-,13,TRBV11-1,CASRTAGAYEQYF,TGTGCCAGCAGGACGGCAGGGGCCTACGAGCAGTACTTC
TRBJ1-1,many,-,13,TRBV27,CARWAPGNTEAFF,TGTGCCAGATGGGCGCCAGGGAACACTGAAGCTTTCTTT
TRBJ2-3,-,-,13,TRBV10-3,CAIKGEVVDTQYF,TGTGCCATCAAGGGGGAGGTGGTGGATACGCAGTATTTT
TRBJ1-2,-,-,12,TRBV29-1,CSVRVTTNGYTF,TGCAGCGTTAGGGTAACAACTAACGGCTACACCTTC
TRBJ1-4,-,-,14,TRBV5-5,CASSPAGGDEKLFF,TGTGCCAGCAGCCCCGCCGGGGGAGATGAAAAACTGTTTTTT
TRBJ1-5,many,-,14,TRBV27,CASSLGRSNQPQHF,TGTGCCAGCAGTTTAGGACGGAGCAATCAGCCCCAGCATTTT
TRBJ2-3,-,-,15,TRBV20-1,CSARGRLVWADTQYF,TGCAGTGCTAGAGGTAGACTAGTGTGGGCAGATACGCAGTATTTT
TRBJ2-5,once,-,20,TRBV11-1,CASSHLGGVVLLTPKETQYF,TGTGCCAGCAGTCACCTGGGGGGTGTAGTCCTCTTAACCCCAAAAGAGACCCAGTACTTC
TRBJ2-5,few,-,16,TRBV4-1,CASSFIRDPLGETQYF,TGCGCCAGCAGCTTCATACGGGATCCACTGGGGGAGACCCAGTACTTC
TRBJ2-7,many,-,15,TRBV7-9,CASSRVTGPESEQYF,TGTGCCAGCAGCCGGGTTACAGGGCCCGAGAGTGAGCAGTACTTC